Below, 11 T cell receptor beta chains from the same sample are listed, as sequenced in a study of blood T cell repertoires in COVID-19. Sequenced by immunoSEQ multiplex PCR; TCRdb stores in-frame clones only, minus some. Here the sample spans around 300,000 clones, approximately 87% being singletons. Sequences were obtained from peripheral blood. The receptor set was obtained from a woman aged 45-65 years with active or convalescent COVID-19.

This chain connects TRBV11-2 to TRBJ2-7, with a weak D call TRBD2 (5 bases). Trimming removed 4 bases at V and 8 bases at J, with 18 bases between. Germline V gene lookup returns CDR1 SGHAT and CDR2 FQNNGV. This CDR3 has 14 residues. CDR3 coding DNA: TGTGCCAGCAGCTCCCCAGGTCGAGGGTCCCAGCAGTACTTC. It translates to CASSSPGRGSQQYF.

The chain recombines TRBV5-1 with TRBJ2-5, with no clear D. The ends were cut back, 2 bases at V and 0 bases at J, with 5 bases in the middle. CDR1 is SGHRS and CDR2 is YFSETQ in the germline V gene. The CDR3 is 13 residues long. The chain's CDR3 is CASSFQDQETQYF. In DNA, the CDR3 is TGCGCCAGCAGCTTCCAGGACCAAGAGACCCAGTACTTC.

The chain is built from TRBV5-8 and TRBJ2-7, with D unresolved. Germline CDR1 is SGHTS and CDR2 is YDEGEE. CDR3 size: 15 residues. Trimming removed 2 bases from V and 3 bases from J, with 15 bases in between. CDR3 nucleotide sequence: TGTGCCAGCAGCTTCGGTCGAGATCTGATCTACGAGCAGTACTTC. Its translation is CASSFGRDLIYEQYF. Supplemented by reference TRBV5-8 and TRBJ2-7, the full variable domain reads EAGVTQSPTHLIKTRGQQATLRCSPISGHTSVYWYQQALGLGLQFLLWYDEGEERNRGNFPPRFSGRQFPNYSSELNVNALELEDSALYLCASSFGRDLIYEQYFGPGTRLTVT.

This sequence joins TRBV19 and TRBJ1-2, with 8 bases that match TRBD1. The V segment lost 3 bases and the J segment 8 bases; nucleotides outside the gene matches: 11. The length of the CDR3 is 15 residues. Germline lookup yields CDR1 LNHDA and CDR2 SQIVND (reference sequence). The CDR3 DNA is TGTGCCAGTAGTATTGGTGGACAGGGTGGAAAAGGCTACACCTTC. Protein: CASSIGGQGGKGYTF.

CDR3 sequence (DNA): TGTGCCAGCAGTAGATCCGACAGGGGAGAGTCACATTCACCCCTCCACTTT. It codes for CASSRSDRGESHSPLHF. The chain employs TRBV6-6 and TRBJ1-6, with 8 bases that match TRBD1. CDR1 and CDR2 from the germline V gene are MNHNY and SVGAGI (reference sequence). This CDR3 region has 17 residues. V lost 5 bases, J lost 8 bases, and 14 bases stayed unmatched.

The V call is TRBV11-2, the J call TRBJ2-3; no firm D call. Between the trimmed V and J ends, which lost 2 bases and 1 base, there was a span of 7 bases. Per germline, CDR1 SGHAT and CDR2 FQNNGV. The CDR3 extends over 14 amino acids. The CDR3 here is CASSLFRGTDTQYF. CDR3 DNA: TGTGCCAGCAGCTTATTCCGGGGCACAGATACGCAGTATTTT.

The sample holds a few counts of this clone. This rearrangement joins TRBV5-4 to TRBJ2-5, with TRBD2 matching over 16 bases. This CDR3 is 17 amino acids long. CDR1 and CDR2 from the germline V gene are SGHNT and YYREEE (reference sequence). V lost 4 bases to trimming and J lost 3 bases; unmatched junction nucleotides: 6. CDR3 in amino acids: CASSPGLAGGPEETQYF. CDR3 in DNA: TGTGCCAGCAGCCCGGGACTAGCGGGGGGGCCGGAAGAGACCCAGTACTTC.

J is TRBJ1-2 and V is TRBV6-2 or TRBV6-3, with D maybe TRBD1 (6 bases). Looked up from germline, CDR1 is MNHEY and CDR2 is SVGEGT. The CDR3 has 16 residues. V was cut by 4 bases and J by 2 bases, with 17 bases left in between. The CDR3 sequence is CASSSPWGRGNYGYTF. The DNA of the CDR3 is TGTGCCAGCAGTTCCCCCTGGGGTAGGGGGAACTATGGCTACACCTTC.

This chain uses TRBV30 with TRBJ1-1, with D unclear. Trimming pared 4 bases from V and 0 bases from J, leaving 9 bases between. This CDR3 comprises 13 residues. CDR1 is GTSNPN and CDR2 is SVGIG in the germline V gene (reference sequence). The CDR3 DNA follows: TGTGCCTGGACAGACATCATGAACACTGAAGCTTTCTTT. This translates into CAWTDIMNTEAFF. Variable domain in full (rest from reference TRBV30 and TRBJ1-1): SQTIHQWPATLVQPVGSPLSLECTVEGTSNPNLYWYRQAAGRGLQLLFYSVGIGQISSEVPQNLSASRPQDRQFILSSKKLLLSDSGFYLCAWTDIMNTEAFFGQGTRLTVV.

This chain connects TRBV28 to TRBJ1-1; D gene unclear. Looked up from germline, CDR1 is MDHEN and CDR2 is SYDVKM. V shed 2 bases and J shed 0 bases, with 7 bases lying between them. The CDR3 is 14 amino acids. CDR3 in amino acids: CASSLGKMNTEAFF. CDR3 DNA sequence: TGTGCCAGCAGTTTAGGCAAAATGAACACTGAAGCTTTCTTT.

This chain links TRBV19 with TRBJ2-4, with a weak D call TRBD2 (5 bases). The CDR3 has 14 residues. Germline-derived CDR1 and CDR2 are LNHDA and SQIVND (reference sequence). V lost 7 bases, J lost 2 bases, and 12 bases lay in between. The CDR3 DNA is TGTGCCAGTATTGAGGGTGGGTCCAAAAACATTCAGTACTTC. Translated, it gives CASIEGGSKNIQYF.